This T cell receptor (beta chain) was observed in a study of blood T cell repertoires in COVID-19. Profiling relied on immunoSEQ multiplex PCR, and the TCRdb table lists in-frame clones only, not all of them. The data show more than 150,000 clones, more than 85% seen once. This CDR3 has 15 residues. V was pared by 5 bases and J by 0 bases, with 5 bases of the junction left unmatched. CDR1 and CDR2 (germline): LNHDA, SQIVND (reference sequence). Material for sequencing was peripheral blood. This TCR derives from a man aged 50-59 years with acute or convalescent COVID-19. The V gene is TRBV19, the J gene TRBJ1-2; 8 bases fit TRBD1. CDR3 loop: CASSFRDRTNYGYTF. CDR3 bases: TGTGCCAGTAGTTTCCGGGACAGGACTAACTATGGCTACACCTTC.